A single sample is the source of the 11 T cell receptor beta chains below, sequenced in a study of blood T cells in healthy people across ages. A second PCR of about 6 to 11 cycles used a sample-barcoded 5' primer and a J-beta primer mix. TCRdb re-called the 5' RACE reads through MiXCR, storing one row per CDR3 protein. In the table there are about 1.4 million distinct CDR3 sequences, approximately 59% of which are singletons. The specimen sequenced was blood. The source is a man between 18 and 35 years old in good health.

This clonotype was seen more than once but under ten times. The chain carries TRBV6-2 or TRBV6-3 and TRBJ2-1, with D possibly matching TRBD2 (6 bases). CDR3 length equals 14 residues. Germline V lookup: CDR1 MNHEY, CDR2 SVGEGT. V lost 2 bases and J 9 bases, leaving 14 bases between the germline ends. The CDR3 spells CASSYRRLVAEQFF. In DNA form, the CDR3 reads TGTGCCAGCAGTTACAGGAGACTAGTTGCTGAGCAGTTCTTC.

The J gene is TRBJ2-7, the V gene TRBV6-5; D perhaps matches TRBD2 (5 bases). With the DNA end fitting TRBJ2-5 better, the J assignment may be wrong. Germline CDR1 MNHEY, CDR2 SVGAGI. CDR3 length equals 15 residues. This CDR3 is CASSYTAGVGETQYF. In DNA, the CDR3 is TGTGCCAGCAGTTACACCGCGGGTGTCGGGGAGACCCAGTACTTC.

V is TRBV14 and J is TRBJ2-3; no clear D gene. Germline-derived CDR1 and CDR2 are SGHDN and FVKESK. The CDR3 runs 15 residues. Trimming left V 0 bases short and J 2 bases short, with 9 bases between. CDR3 DNA sequence: TGTGCCAGCAGCCAAGAAGTCAGTACCACAGATACGCAGTATTTT. This sequence encodes CASSQEVSTTDTQYF.

The CDR3 region has the DNA TGTGCCAGCAGTTTAAAAGGTTTGCTAGCGGGATTCCAAGAGACCCAGTACTTC. It translates to CASSLKGLLAGFQETQYF. This chain connects TRBV27 to TRBJ2-5; 9 bases map to TRBD2. Germline loops: CDR1 MNHEY, CDR2 SMNVEV (reference sequence). CDR3 size: 18 residues. Unmatched junction bases numbered 11, after V lost 2 bases and J lost 1 base.

This chain connects TRBV5-1 to TRBJ2-1; 11 bases are shared with TRBD2. The CDR3 contains 14 residues. Germline assignment: CDR1 SGHRS and CDR2 YFSETQ. After removal of 7 bases from V and 12 bases from J, the junction contained 12 bases not matched to a gene. CDR3: CASDAGTSGDGQFF. CDR3 DNA sequence: TGCGCCAGCGACGCCGGGACTAGCGGTGATGGGCAGTTCTTC.

This clonotype was detected only once. The chain employs TRBV5-1 and TRBJ1-2; TRBD1 might be the D (6 bases). Trimming stripped 4 bases from V and 4 bases from J, with 17 bases between. The CDR3 runs to 15 residues. The germline V gene encodes CDR1 SGHRS and CDR2 YFSETQ. CDR3 sequence: CASSQGGAGAYGYTF. The DNA for the CDR3 is TGCGCCAGCAGCCAAGGCGGGGCAGGGGCCTATGGCTACACCTTC.

The genes are TRBV24-1 and TRBJ2-7; unclear D gene. Trimming pared 9 bases from V and 2 bases from J, leaving 13 bases between. Per the germline V gene, CDR1 is KGHDR and CDR2 is SFDVKD. This CDR3 has 13 amino acids. The chain's CDR3 is CATDMQNPYEQYF. The DNA of the CDR3 is TGTGCCACCGACATGCAAAATCCCTACGAGCAGTACTTC.

The V and J genes are TRBV6-2 or TRBV6-3 and TRBJ2-7; possibly TRBD2 for D (6 bases). Germline V gene lookup returns CDR1 MNHEY and CDR2 SVGEGT. CDR3 size: 15 residues. V lost 1 base and J 5 bases, leaving 15 bases between the germline ends. This chain's CDR3 is CASSYCCGRIHEQYF. CDR3 bases: TGTGCCAGCAGTTACTGTTGTGGGAGGATCCACGAGCAGTACTTC.

This rearrangement joins TRBV25-1 to TRBJ2-2, with 9 bases fitting TRBD1. CDR3 length: 15 amino acids. Germline V gene sequence: CDR1 MGHDK, CDR2 SYGVNS. The junction had 2 bases not matched to a gene; V was cut back by 2 bases and J by 4 bases. CDR3 nucleotides: TGTGCCAGCAGTGAAGGGGACAGGGTCACCGGGGAGCTGTTTTTT. Encoded protein: CASSEGDRVTGELFF.

There are a few counts of this clonotype. This rearrangement joins TRBV29-1 to TRBJ1-5, with D maybe TRBD1 (5 bases). Trimming removed 4 bases at V and 3 bases at J, with 10 bases between. From germline, CDR1 is SQVTM and CDR2 ANQGSEA. The CDR3 is made up of 13 amino acids. CDR3 nucleotide sequence: TGCAGCGTTGTGACAGAAACCAATCAGCCCCAGCATTTT. The encoded protein is CSVVTETNQPQHF.

This chain uses TRBV10-3 with TRBJ2-7; weak D call: TRBD2 (5 bases). CDR3 size: 16 residues. V dropped 0 bases and J dropped 6 bases, with 18 bases sitting between them. CDR1 ENHRY and CDR2 SYGVKD come from the germline V gene. The CDR3, as DNA: TGTGCCATCAGTGAGTCGATGGAGGCCCCGAGGTCCGAGCAGTACTTC. This gives the protein CAISESMEAPRSEQYF.